This is a list of T cell receptor beta chains from one sample in a study of glioma-infiltrating T cells after dendritic cell vaccination. The data were produced by immunoSEQ multiplex PCR, yet TCRdb's version contains in-frame clones alone and is incomplete. The sample has approximately 50,000 clones, about 91% seen once. Material: blood, obtained after dendritic cell vaccination. These receptors came from a human donor with glioblastoma. Each CDR3 is given with its conserved first and last residue. The order of the fields is V gene, J gene, D gene, clone size, CDR3 protein, CDR3 DNA. The D gene is left open where the match is weak. Size is stated for part of the rows, as once, few or many counts, or as a class when the clone is expanded.

TRBV30	TRBJ1-1	NA	NA	CAWGGTPNTEAFF	TGTGCCTGGGGCGGAACGCCGAACACTGAAGCTTTCTTT
TRBV5-1	TRBJ2-7	NA	once	CASTLTGKGYEQYF	TGCGCCAGCACCCTAACAGGGAAGGGCTACGAGCAGTACTTC
TRBV7-2	TRBJ1-1	NA	NA	CASSLVWRNTEAFF	TGTGCCAGCAGCTTAGTATGGAGGAACACTGAAGCTTTCTTT
TRBV6-5	TRBJ2-1	NA	NA	CASSYARGEQFF	TGTGCCAGCAGTTACGCTAGGGGTGAGCAGTTCTTC
TRBV29-1	TRBJ2-2	TRBD1	NA	CSAGDRGSGELFF	TGCAGCGCTGGGGACAGGGGGTCCGGGGAGCTGTTTTTT
TRBV2	TRBJ2-7	TRBD2	NA	CASSLSTSGSYEQYF	TGTGCCAGCAGTTTATCGACTAGCGGGAGCTACGAGCAGTACTTC
TRBV10-3	TRBJ2-7	NA	few	CASEGSTYEQYF	TGTGCCTCCGAGGGTTCCACCTACGAGCAGTACTTC
TRBV2	TRBJ1-2	NA	NA	CASSDIPTGYTF	TGTGCCAGCAGTGATATTCCTACTGGCTACACCTTC
TRBV2	TRBJ2-1	NA	NA	CASSEGKGAGSYNEQFF	TGTGCCAGCAGTGAGGGAAAAGGGGCAGGCTCCTACAATGAGCAGTTCTTC
TRBV6-5	TRBJ2-2	NA	NA	CASSYSRVGELFF	TGTGCCAGCAGTTACTCGAGGGTCGGGGAGCTGTTTTTT
TRBV28	TRBJ1-2	NA	NA	CASSIRLRGARGYTF	TGTGCCAGCAGTATACGACTCCGGGGGGCTCGTGGCTACACCTTC
TRBV2	TRBJ2-2	TRBD1	NA	CASSPGQANTGELFF	TGTGCCAGCAGTCCGGGACAGGCGAACACCGGGGAGCTGTTTTTT
TRBV19	TRBJ1-1	TRBD1	NA	CASSRTGTVNTEAFF	TGTGCCAGTAGTAGAACCGGGACAGTGAACACTGAAGCTTTCTTT
TRBV7-9	TRBJ2-2	NA	NA	CASSASQTDTGELFF	TGTGCCAGCAGCGCCAGCCAAACAGACACCGGGGAGCTGTTTTTT
TRBV5-1	TRBJ2-2	NA	once	CASSNGAGELFF	TGCGCCAGCAGCAACGGAGCCGGGGAGCTGTTTTTT
TRBV19	TRBJ1-1	NA	NA	CASSIEGHRNTEAFF	TGTGCCAGTAGTATAGAGGGACACAGGAACACTGAAGCTTTCTTT
TRBV5-5	TRBJ1-4	NA	NA	CASSRQAPTNEKLFF	TGTGCCAGCAGCCGACAGGCGCCCACTAATGAAAAACTGTTTTTT
TRBV2	TRBJ1-2	NA	NA	CASSEDEGQIYNYGYTF	TGTGCCAGCAGTGAGGACGAGGGACAAATCTACAACTATGGCTACACCTTC
TRBV28	TRBJ2-7	TRBD1	NA	CASSKQGARGEQYF	TGTGCCAGCAGTAAACAGGGGGCGCGAGGCGAGCAGTACTTC
TRBV5-6	TRBJ2-7	TRBD2	NA	CASSLAGGPLPEQYF	TGTGCCAGCAGTTTAGCGGGAGGCCCCTTGCCCGAGCAGTACTTC
TRBV28	TRBJ1-1	NA	NA	CASYSVLRNTEAFF	TGTGCCAGCTACTCCGTCTTACGGAACACTGAAGCTTTCTTT
TRBV9	TRBJ2-1	TRBD2	NA	CASSASGSSYNEQFF	TGTGCCAGCAGCGCGAGCGGGAGCTCCTACAATGAGCAGTTCTTC
TRBV4-3	TRBJ1-1	NA	NA	CASSQEWQGAEAFF	TGCGCCAGCAGCCAAGAATGGCAGGGTGCTGAAGCTTTCTTT
TRBV29-1	TRBJ2-2	TRBD1	NA	CSTGQANTGELFF	TGCAGCACCGGACAGGCGAACACCGGGGAGCTGTTTTTT
TRBV27	TRBJ1-1	TRBD1	NA	CASSWTGGLETEAFF	TGTGCCAGCAGTTGGACAGGGGGTTTGGAGACTGAAGCTTTCTTT
TRBV5-6	TRBJ2-1	TRBD2	once	CASSFSGDRYNEQFF	TGTGCCAGCAGCTTTAGCGGGGACCGTTACAATGAGCAGTTCTTC
TRBV5-1	TRBJ2-1	TRBD2	NA	CASSLTSGSYNEQFF	TGCGCCAGCAGCCTAACTAGCGGCTCCTACAATGAGCAGTTCTTC
TRBV28	TRBJ2-4	NA	NA	CASSLRGTRKNIQYF	TGTGCCAGCAGCCTCCGTGGGACTCGCAAAAACATTCAGTACTTC
TRBV10-3	TRBJ1-1	NA	NA	CASRGANTEAFF	TGTGCCAGCCGGGGTGCGAACACTGAAGCTTTCTTT
TRBV5-4	TRBJ1-2	NA	NA	CASSNNRVQNYGYTF	TGTGCCAGCAGCAATAACAGGGTCCAAAACTATGGCTACACCTTC
TRBV30	TRBJ1-2	TRBD1	NA	CAWRNLDRGGGYTF	TGTGCCTGGAGAAACTTGGACAGGGGAGGTGGCTACACCTTC
TRBV28	TRBJ1-2	TRBD1	NA	CAIPGRGLGGYTF	TGTGCCATCCCAGGTAGGGGGCTGGGAGGCTACACCTTC
TRBV7-3	TRBJ2-2	NA	NA	CASSLDRYRTGELFF	TGTGCCAGCAGCTTAGACAGATACCGCACCGGGGAGCTGTTTTTT
TRBV5-1	TRBJ2-1	NA	NA	CASSAGTRNEQFF	TGCGCCAGCAGCGCAGGGACTCGAAATGAGCAGTTCTTC
TRBV2	TRBJ2-5	NA	NA	CASSSGTRPYQGETQYF	TGTGCCAGCAGTTCCGGGACAAGGCCCTACCAAGGAGAGACCCAGTACTTC
TRBV18	TRBJ2-3	TRBD2	NA	CASSPFTLAGITDTQYF	TGTGCCAGCTCGCCATTTACACTAGCGGGTATCACAGATACGCAGTATTTT
TRBV11-2	TRBJ1-3	NA	NA	CASSLERVTGNTIYF	TGTGCCAGCAGCTTAGAACGGGTTACCGGAAACACCATATATTTT
TRBV11-2	TRBJ2-1	NA	NA	CASSSYGGYNEQFF	TGTGCCAGCAGCTCCTACGGGGGCTACAATGAGCAGTTCTTC
TRBV10-3	TRBJ1-6	NA	NA	CAISESQGRDSPLHF	TGTGCCATCAGTGAGTCTCAGGGGAGGGATTCACCCCTCCACTTT
TRBV9	TRBJ2-4	TRBD1	NA	CASSPGTGREYGIQYF	TGTGCCAGCAGCCCCGGGACAGGGAGGGAGTACGGCATTCAGTACTTC
TRBV7-3	TRBJ2-1	NA	NA	CASSFGLPNEQFF	TGTGCCAGCAGCTTCGGACTACCCAATGAGCAGTTCTTC
TRBV7-3	TRBJ2-5	NA	NA	CASSLTAGETQYF	TGTGCCAGCAGCTTAACAGCAGGAGAGACCCAGTACTTC
TRBV10-3	TRBJ2-7	NA	NA	CAISESGSSYEQYF	TGTGCCATCAGTGAGTCAGGGAGCTCCTACGAGCAGTACTTC
TRBV18	TRBJ2-3	NA	NA	CASSPGTDTQYF	TGTGCCAGCTCACCCGGCACAGATACGCAGTATTTT
TRBV7-8	TRBJ1-4	TRBD1	once	CASSAQGAGEKLFF	TGTGCCAGCAGCGCACAGGGGGCAGGTGAAAAACTGTTTTTT
TRBV5-1	TRBJ2-7	TRBD1	NA	CASSTDRAVREQYF	TGCGCCAGCAGCACGGACAGGGCGGTGAGGGAGCAGTACTTC
TRBV4-2	TRBJ2-3	TRBD2	NA	CASTGGGRTDTQYF	TGTGCCAGCACGGGGGGGGGTAGGACAGATACGCAGTATTTT
TRBV28	TRBJ2-2	NA	NA	CASIPRDLNTGELFF	TGTGCCAGCATCCCCAGGGACTTAAACACCGGGGAGCTGTTTTTT
TRBV21-1	TRBJ1-5	NA	NA	CASSKSNSNQPQHF	TGTGCCAGCAGCAAATCTAATAGCAATCAGCCCCAGCATTTT
TRBV6-1	TRBJ1-1	NA	NA	CASDPRNNTEAFF	TGTGCCAGTGATCCCAGGAACAACACTGAAGCTTTCTTT
TRBV5-1	TRBJ1-5	TRBD1	once	CASSLETGENQPQHF	TGCGCCAGCAGCTTAGAAACAGGGGAGAATCAGCCCCAGCATTTT
TRBV2	TRBJ2-3	TRBD2	NA	CASRRLAGITDTQYF	TGTGCCAGCAGGCGACTAGCGGGGATCACAGATACGCAGTATTTT
TRBV27	TRBJ1-5	TRBD1	NA	CASSFSGGGQPQHF	TGTGCCAGCAGTTTTTCAGGGGGCGGTCAGCCCCAGCATTTT
TRBV9	TRBJ1-4	NA	NA	CASSAQGGGNEKLFF	TGTGCCAGCAGCGCACAGGGAGGGGGGAATGAAAAACTGTTTTTT
TRBV4-1	TRBJ2-7	TRBD2	NA	CASSHRGGGSYEQYF	TGCGCCAGCAGCCATCGCGGCGGGGGTTCCTACGAGCAGTACTTC
TRBV6-5	TRBJ2-7	NA	NA	CASSYSMSSYEQYF	TGTGCCAGCAGTTATAGTATGAGCTCCTACGAGCAGTACTTC
TRBV7-2	TRBJ1-1	NA	NA	CASSPIQGHTEAFF	TGTGCCAGCAGCCCAATACAGGGACACACTGAAGCTTTCTTT
TRBV19	TRBJ2-7	TRBD2	NA	CASSVLAGGSPREQYF	TGTGCCAGTAGTGTTCTAGCGGGAGGCTCCCCGCGAGAGCAGTACTTC
TRBV7-9	TRBJ1-2	TRBD1	NA	CASSSPGQPFRSTF	TGTGCCAGCAGCTCGCCGGGACAGCCTTTTAGAAGTACCTTC
TRBV5-1	TRBJ2-2	NA	NA	CASSLPGPTGELFF	TGCGCCAGCAGCTTGCCAGGGCCCACCGGGGAGCTGTTTTTT